The rows below give T cell receptor beta chains drawn from one sample of a study of shared clonotypes between healthy human individuals. The method was immunoSEQ multiplex PCR; TCRdb's version includes in-frame clones alone and lacks a portion of them. This table holds millions of clones, approximately 94% found once. Sequenced material: naive CD8+ T cells sorted from blood. These TCRs come from a young man in good health. CDR3s include the opening cysteine and the closing phenylalanine or tryptophan. The order of the fields is clone size, J gene, D gene, V gene, CDR3 protein, CDR3 DNA. The D gene is left open where the match is weak. Part of the rows lack a size; the others show once, few, many or a class for expanded clones.

clone size: .
J gene: TRBJ2-7
D gene: TRBD2
V gene: TRBV9
CDR3 protein: CASSLGTSGAYEQYF
CDR3 DNA: TGTGCCAGCAGCCTCGGGACTAGCGGAGCCTACGAGCAGTACTTC

clone size: .
J gene: TRBJ2-7
D gene: .
V gene: TRBV9
CDR3 protein: CASSVGGEGYEQYF
CDR3 DNA: TGTGCCAGCAGCGTAGGGGGTGAGGGCTACGAGCAGTACTTC

clone size: .
J gene: TRBJ1-5
D gene: TRBD1
V gene: TRBV19
CDR3 protein: CASSMMDRVYSNQPQHF
CDR3 DNA: TGTGCCAGTAGTATGATGGACAGGGTCTATAGCAATCAGCCCCAGCATTTT

clone size: .
J gene: TRBJ1-2
D gene: .
V gene: TRBV7-9
CDR3 protein: CASSLALGGNYGYTF
CDR3 DNA: TGTGCCAGCAGCTTAGCGCTGGGGGGGAACTATGGCTACACCTTC

clone size: .
J gene: TRBJ2-6
D gene: .
V gene: TRBV7-2
CDR3 protein: CASSLDSASGANVLTF
CDR3 DNA: TGTGCCAGCAGCTTAGATTCCGCCTCTGGGGCCAACGTCCTGACTTTC

clone size: .
J gene: TRBJ2-7
D gene: TRBD1
V gene: TRBV2
CDR3 protein: CASSGDSYEQYF
CDR3 DNA: TGTGCCAGCAGTGGGGACAGCTACGAGCAGTACTTC

clone size: .
J gene: TRBJ2-7
D gene: TRBD1
V gene: TRBV6-5
CDR3 protein: CASSSQTGAYEQYF
CDR3 DNA: TGTGCCAGCAGTTCCCAAACAGGGGCCTACGAGCAGTACTTC

clone size: .
J gene: TRBJ1-2
D gene: TRBD1
V gene: TRBV6-5
CDR3 protein: CASTLGTVGYTF
CDR3 DNA: TGTGCCAGCACCTTAGGGACAGTTGGCTACACCTTC

clone size: .
J gene: TRBJ2-7
D gene: TRBD1
V gene: TRBV7-9
CDR3 protein: CASSLAGQGLVWYF
CDR3 DNA: TGTGCCAGCAGCTTAGCGGGACAGGGTCTCGTTTGGTACTTC

clone size: .
J gene: TRBJ2-5
D gene: .
V gene: TRBV19
CDR3 protein: CASSIESGRAWWETQYF
CDR3 DNA: TGTGCCAGTAGTATAGAATCGGGCAGGGCTTGGTGGGAGACCCAGTACTTC

clone size: .
J gene: TRBJ2-7
D gene: .
V gene: TRBV7-9
CDR3 protein: CASSWFGYEQYF
CDR3 DNA: TGTGCCAGCAGCTGGTTTGGCTACGAGCAGTACTTC

clone size: .
J gene: TRBJ2-7
D gene: .
V gene: TRBV6-6
CDR3 protein: CASNTGMGSYEQYF
CDR3 DNA: TGTGCCAGCAATACAGGGATGGGCTCCTACGAGCAGTACTTC

clone size: .
J gene: TRBJ2-1
D gene: TRBD2
V gene: TRBV13
CDR3 protein: CASSWEGFYNEQFF
CDR3 DNA: TGTGCCAGCAGCTGGGAGGGTTTCTACAATGAGCAGTTCTTC

clone size: .
J gene: TRBJ2-2
D gene: TRBD2
V gene: TRBV13
CDR3 protein: CASSLTSGGATGELFF
CDR3 DNA: TGTGCCAGCAGCTTAACTAGCGGGGGGGCCACCGGGGAGCTGTTTTTT

clone size: .
J gene: TRBJ2-5
D gene: TRBD2
V gene: TRBV10-3
CDR3 protein: CAISESRLAGVSQETQYF
CDR3 DNA: TGTGCCATCAGTGAGTCGAGGCTAGCGGGAGTTTCGCAAGAGACCCAGTACTTC

clone size: .
J gene: TRBJ1-1
D gene: .
V gene: TRBV28
CDR3 protein: CASSLFSGNTEAFF
CDR3 DNA: TGTGCCAGCAGTTTATTCTCCGGGAACACTGAAGCTTTCTTT

clone size: .
J gene: TRBJ2-1
D gene: .
V gene: TRBV27
CDR3 protein: CASSPQEDPNNEQFF
CDR3 DNA: TGTGCCAGCAGTCCTCAGGAGGACCCGAACAATGAGCAGTTCTTC

clone size: .
J gene: TRBJ1-1
D gene: .
V gene: TRBV9
CDR3 protein: CASSTQGWGDTEAFF
CDR3 DNA: TGTGCCAGCAGCACCCAGGGCTGGGGGGACACTGAAGCTTTCTTT

clone size: .
J gene: TRBJ1-2
D gene: TRBD1
V gene: TRBV14
CDR3 protein: CASSRRDRFNYGYTF
CDR3 DNA: TGTGCCAGCAGTCGACGGGACAGGTTTAACTATGGCTACACCTTC

clone size: .
J gene: TRBJ2-7
D gene: .
V gene: TRBV25-1
CDR3 protein: CASSEYPAGGADYEQYF
CDR3 DNA: TGTGCCAGCAGTGAATACCCCGCGGGCGGGGCCGACTACGAGCAGTACTTC

clone size: once
J gene: TRBJ1-1
D gene: .
V gene: TRBV4-3
CDR3 protein: CASSSAAGRSITEAFF
CDR3 DNA: TGCGCCAGCAGCTCGGCAGCGGGACGGTCGATCACTGAAGCTTTCTTT

clone size: once
J gene: TRBJ2-7
D gene: TRBD2
V gene: TRBV9
CDR3 protein: CASSSGLAGYEQYF
CDR3 DNA: TGTGCCAGCAGCTCGGGACTAGCGGGTTACGAGCAGTACTTC

clone size: .
J gene: TRBJ2-5
D gene: .
V gene: TRBV7-9
CDR3 protein: CASSLVGGPQETQYF
CDR3 DNA: TGTGCCAGCAGCTTAGTCGGGGGCCCCCAGGAGACCCAGTACTTC

clone size: .
J gene: TRBJ2-5
D gene: .
V gene: TRBV9
CDR3 protein: CASSEWGGQETQYF
CDR3 DNA: TGTGCCAGCAGCGAATGGGGCGGCCAAGAGACCCAGTACTTC

clone size: .
J gene: TRBJ2-2
D gene: .
V gene: TRBV5-4
CDR3 protein: CASSMAGTGELFF
CDR3 DNA: TGTGCCAGCAGCATGGCCGGAACCGGGGAGCTGTTTTTT

clone size: .
J gene: TRBJ1-6
D gene: .
V gene: TRBV10-3
CDR3 protein: CAISESAGLNSPLHF
CDR3 DNA: TGTGCCATCAGTGAGTCGGCGGGGCTGAATTCACCCCTCCACTTT